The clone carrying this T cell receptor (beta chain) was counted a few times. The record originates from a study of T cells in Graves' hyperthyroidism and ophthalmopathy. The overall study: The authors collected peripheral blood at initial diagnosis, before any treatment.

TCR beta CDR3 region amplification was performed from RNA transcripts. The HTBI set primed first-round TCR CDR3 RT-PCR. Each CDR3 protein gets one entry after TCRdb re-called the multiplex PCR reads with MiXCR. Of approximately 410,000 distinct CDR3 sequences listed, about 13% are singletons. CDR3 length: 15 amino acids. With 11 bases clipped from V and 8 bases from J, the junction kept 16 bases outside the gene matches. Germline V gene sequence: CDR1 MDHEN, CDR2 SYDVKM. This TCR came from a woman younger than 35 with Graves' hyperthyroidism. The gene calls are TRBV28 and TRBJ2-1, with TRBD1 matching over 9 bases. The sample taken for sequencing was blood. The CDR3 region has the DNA TGTGCCTCACATACAGGGGGACAGGGTGTCGATGAGCAGTTCTTC. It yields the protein CASHTGGQGVDEQFF. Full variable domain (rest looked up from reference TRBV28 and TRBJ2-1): DVKVTQSSRYLVKRTGEKVFLECVQDMDHENMFWYRQDPGLGLRLIYFSYDVKMKEKGDIPEGYSVSREKKERFSLILESASTNQTSMYLCASHTGGQGVDEQFFGPGTRLTVL.